The 5 T cell receptor beta chains below were found in one sample sequenced in a study of neurological immune-mediated disorders. Via MiXCR, TCRdb re-called the 5' RACE reads, giving one row per CDR3 protein. The top ten hold around 5% of the sample, which has tens of thousands of distinct CDR3 sequences, about 13% seen once. Sample time point: longitudinal time-point 2. Sequenced input: PBMCs. The source is a female donor with HTLV-1-associated myelopathy (HAM/TSP).

This clonotype was picked up many times. The genes are TRBV9 and TRBJ2-3; D gene unclear. Trimming took 0 bases from V and 0 from J, leaving 8 bases between them. Germline V gives CDR1 SGDLS, CDR2 YYNGEE. CDR3 size: 15 residues. CDR3: CASSVAHSSTDTQYF. In DNA form, the CDR3 reads TGTGCCAGCAGCGTAGCCCACTCTAGCACAGATACGCAGTATTTT.

This clonotype was detected many times. The chain combines TRBV5-6 with TRBJ2-1; TRBD1 might be the D (5 bases). Trimming shortened V by 3 bases and J by 11 bases, and 24 bases separated the two germline ends. Per germline, CDR1 SGHDT and CDR2 YYEEEE. The CDR3 consists of 16 residues. CDR3 protein: CASSSRQLSFQIKQFF. The CDR3 bases are TGTGCCAGCAGCTCCCGACAGCTATCCTTTCAGATTAAGCAGTTCTTC.

In its sample, this clonotype was seen many times. The chain uses TRBV5-5 and TRBJ2-4, with no clear D. The CDR3 is made up of 14 amino acids. Looked up from germline, CDR1 is SGHKS and CDR2 is YYEKEE (reference sequence). The germline V and J ends were trimmed by 4 bases and 2 bases, with 10 bases remaining between them. The CDR3 here is CASSADFSKNIQYF. As DNA, the CDR3 is TGTGCCAGCAGCGCTGACTTCTCCAAAAACATTCAGTACTTC. The full variable domain, in which reference TRBV5-5 and TRBJ2-4 provide the parts outside the CDR3, is DAGVTQSPTHLIKTRGQQVTLRCSPISGHKSVSWYQQVLGQGPQFIFQYYEKEERGRGNFPDRFSARQFPNYSSELNVNALLLGDSALYLCASSADFSKNIQYFGAGTRLSVL.

About this clonotype: A much larger clone differs by one base, so this may be a read error. The genes are TRBV20-1 and TRBJ2-5, with D hard to call. The germline V gene encodes CDR1 DFQATT and CDR2 SNEGSKA (reference sequence). The CDR3 contains 12 residues. The CDR3 DNA reads as TGCAGTGTCCCCGCGTACCAAGAGACCCGGTACTTC. This gives the protein CSVPAYQETRYF.

Worth noting for this clonotype: A much bigger clone sits one base away, suggesting this may be a read error. CDR3: CASKDWGVHEQFF. CDR3 in DNA: TGTGCCAGCAAGGACTGGGGGGTCCATGAGCAGTTCTTC. The chain recombines TRBV2 with TRBJ2-1; the D gene is possibly TRBD2 (6 bases). Per germline, CDR1 SNHLY and CDR2 FYNNEI. Trimming took 7 bases from V and 8 from J, leaving 15 bases between them. This CDR3 spans 13 amino acids.